One and the same sample provided the 11 T cell receptor beta chains below, sequenced in a study of T cells in Graves' hyperthyroidism and ophthalmopathy. Authors of the study amplified TCR beta CDR3 regions from RNA transcripts. The HTBI set primed first-round TCR CDR3 RT-PCR. Each CDR3 protein is one row after TCRdb ran MiXCR on the multiplex PCR reads. The sample contains approximately 520,000 distinct CDR3 sequences, less than 25% of which appear only once. Sequencing input: blood. These receptors all come from a woman aged 25-40 years with Graves' ophthalmopathy.

There are many counts of this clonotype. The chain links TRBV19 to TRBJ1-5; possibly TRBD1 for D (5 bases). Trimming stripped 8 bases from V and 4 bases from J, with 18 bases between. The V gene's germline CDR1 is LNHDA and CDR2 SQIVND (reference sequence). CDR3 length: 15 amino acids. The CDR3 region is CASSKGTSGNQPQHF. CDR3 sequence (DNA): TGTGCCAGTTCAAAAGGGACTTCAGGAAATCAGCCCCAGCATTTT.

This sequence joins TRBV12-5 and TRBJ2-4; D could derive from TRBD1 or TRBD2 (5 bases each). CDR1 is LGHNT and CDR2 is FRNRAP in the germline V gene. This CDR3 comprises 14 residues. V lost 9 bases and J 0 bases, leaving 12 bases between the germline ends. Written as DNA, the CDR3 is TGTGCTAGCTGGGACGGATTAGCCAAAAACATTCAGTACTTC. It is translated as CASWDGLAKNIQYF.

Ten or more counts support this clonotype. The chain couples TRBV29-1 to TRBJ1-3; no definite D call. The CDR3 is made up of 11 amino acids. Germline values: CDR1 SQVTM, CDR2 ANQGSEA. Deletions cut 5 bases from V and 3 bases from J, with 5 bases between. CDR3 sequence (DNA): TGCAGCGTTTTCGATGGAAACACCATATATTTT. It codes for CSVFDGNTIYF.

This clonotype was recorded a few times. The junction departs from the called germline gene at one end, perhaps through a read error. V gene TRBV6-1 combines with J gene TRBJ1-1; D call uncertain. Germline CDR1 MNHNS, CDR2 SASEGT. The CDR3 consists of 14 residues. CDR3: CASSGPKPNTEACF. The CDR3 nucleotides are TGTGCCAGCAGCGGACCTAAACCGAACACTGAAGCTTGCTTT.

Notes on this clonotype: This may be a read error, as it is one base from a much larger clone. This sequence joins TRBV14 and TRBJ1-1; unclear D gene. Germline assignment: CDR1 SGHDN and CDR2 FVKESK. The CDR3 is made up of 16 amino acids. Trimming stripped 1 base from V and 0 bases from J, with 12 bases between. As DNA, the CDR3 is TGTGCCAGCAGCCAAGGCCGGAGCGGGTTGAACACTGAAGCTTTCTTT. It specifies CASSQGRSGLNTEAFF. The full variable domain, in which reference TRBV14 and TRBJ1-1 provide the parts outside the CDR3, is EAGVTQFPSHSVIEKGQTVTLRCDPISGHDNLYWYRRVMGKEIKFLLHFVKESKQDESGMPNNRFLAERTGGTYSTLKVQPAELEDSGVYFCASSQGRSGLNTEAFFGQGTRLTVV.

The rearrangement uses TRBV12-3 or TRBV12-4 and TRBJ1-1; D is undetermined. Trimming left V 6 bases short and J 1 base short, with 9 bases between. The CDR3 length is 13 residues. The CDR3 DNA is TGTGCCAGCAGCCCAATGGCGAACACTGAAGCTTTCTTT. Translating gives CASSPMANTEAFF.

This clonotype has at least ten counts. The CDR3 region is CSALRGGNTGELFF. CDR3 nucleotide sequence: TGCAGTGCCCTACGGGGGGGAAACACCGGGGAGCTGTTTTTT. This chain joins TRBV20-1 and TRBJ2-2; 8 bases map to TRBD2. The CDR3 consists of 14 residues. The germline gives CDR1 DFQATT, CDR2 SNEGSKA (reference sequence). The ends lost 6 bases at V and 2 bases at J; junction bases unmatched: 5.

The chain has TRBV12-3 or TRBV12-4 and TRBJ1-2; D possibly corresponds to TRBD1 (6 bases). This CDR3 has 15 amino acids. The ends were cut back, 7 bases at V and 1 base at J, with 16 bases in the middle. The CDR3 DNA is TGTGCCAGCAACCCGGGGGGGGCGGGTAACTATGGCTACACCTTC. This codes for CASNPGGAGNYGYTF.

The genes are TRBV10-3 and TRBJ2-7, with 9 bases lining up with TRBD2. This CDR3 is built from 14 residues. Germline values: CDR1 ENHRY, CDR2 SYGVKD. V was pared by 4 bases and J by 2 bases, with 3 bases of the junction left unmatched. The CDR3 reads CAISASGITYEQYF. In DNA form, the CDR3 reads TGTGCCATCAGTGCTAGCGGGATAACCTACGAGCAGTACTTC.

The chain links TRBV11-2 to TRBJ2-2; the D is unclear. Deletions cut 8 bases from V and 6 bases from J, with 16 bases between. The CDR3 covers 14 residues. CDR1 SGHAT and CDR2 FQNNGV come from the germline V gene. CDR3 sequence: CASGKVYDSGELFF. DNA of the CDR3: TGTGCCAGCGGGAAGGTTTATGATTCCGGGGAGCTGTTTTTT.

The J gene is TRBJ1-5, the V gene TRBV20-1; D call uncertain. Per the germline V gene, CDR1 is DFQATT and CDR2 is SNEGSKA (reference sequence). V lost 5 bases to trimming and J lost 5 bases, with 19 bases between them. This CDR3 spans 15 amino acids. The CDR3 DNA reads TGCAGTGCTGGTTTGGCCGGCGGGGAATATCAGCCCCAGCATTTT. This codes for CSAGLAGGEYQPQHF.